A selection of T cell receptor beta chains follows, all from one sample in a study of blood T cells in healthy people across ages. TCRdb used MiXCR to reprocess the 5' RACE reads, holding one entry per CDR3 protein. The data contain fewer than 700,000 distinct CDR3 sequences, around 48% of them seen just once; the ten biggest clones take up around 24%. Specimen: blood. The receptors originated from a man at least 80 years old in good health. Both conserved end residues are part of each CDR3.

TRBJ2-3 | TRBV20-1 | CSARDPGLAGGQGTDTQYF
TRBJ2-1 | TRBV6-5 | CASSYATSGRGGAYNEQFF
TRBJ2-3 | TRBV20-1 | CSARDPGTRTDTQYF
TRBJ2-5 | TRBV20-1 | CSASDAQGETQYF
TRBJ2-3 | TRBV28 | CASSRAPLDRARPDTQYF
TRBJ1-2 | TRBV12-3/TRBV12-4 | CASSFLGRAGYTF
TRBJ2-1 | TRBV20-1 | CSASNHGTSGGPPYNEQFF
TRBJ2-3 | TRBV29-1 | CSVEDPRGVDTQYF
TRBJ2-5 | TRBV12-5 | CASGLPGSETQYF
TRBJ2-5 | TRBV29-1 | CSVPWTGETQYF
TRBJ2-3 | TRBV20-1 | CSYSRAGGPMGMYTQYF
TRBJ1-5 | TRBV20-1 | CSAITGSSNQPQHF
TRBJ2-7 | TRBV5-1 | CASSLGAADSYEQYF
TRBJ2-5 | TRBV13 | CASSTTSGGAKETQYF
TRBJ2-1 | TRBV12-3/TRBV12-4 | CASSSRDRANEQFF
TRBJ1-1 | TRBV4-3 | CASSQERMYTEAFF
TRBJ2-3 | TRBV11-2 | CASSSGSATQYF
TRBJ2-2 | TRBV10-3 | CAIGGTGSGELFF
TRBJ2-1 | TRBV10-3 | CAISESLARVSNEQFF
TRBJ2-7 | TRBV6-2/TRBV6-3 | CASSYPSGRVTYEQYF
TRBJ2-5 | TRBV29-1 | CSVEDETPAETQYF
TRBJ1-2 | TRBV4-1 | CASSQGLLTYGYTF
TRBJ2-3 | TRBV5-1 | CASSPGLAGRTDTQYF
TRBJ1-5 | TRBV25-1 | CASSPQGFQPQHF
TRBJ2-7 | TRBV11-2 | CASSPETSGKTYEQYF
TRBJ2-1 | TRBV28 | CASTRGTSSYNEQFF
- | TRBV7-2 | CASSPPRSSFSRYEQYF
TRBJ2-7 | TRBV5-1 | CASSLEQGARSYEQYF
TRBJ2-1 | TRBV7-3 | CASAGGPAYNEQFF
TRBJ1-5 | TRBV4-3 | CASSQDLGPLQPQHF
TRBJ2-1 | TRBV5-1 | CASSPKTGRGWDEQFF
TRBJ1-2 | TRBV27 | CASKTGRSNYGYTF
TRBJ2-1 | TRBV7-2 | CASSLVQREYDEQFF